One sample yielded the 5 T cell receptor beta chains listed below, sequenced in a study of T cell repertoires in cytomegalovirus infection. MiXCR, run by TCRdb on the reads, gives a single entry per CDR3 protein. This table has about 220,000 distinct CDR3 sequences, 35% to 40% appearing once. The antigens for these receptors are not known. Sequences were derived from CD8+ T cells from cultured PBMCs, sampled from culture after CMV antigen stimulation. These receptors were taken from a human donor in good health (CMV status not recorded). Some clones in this sample may be carry-over from other donors' samples.

The chain uses TRBV14 and TRBJ1-2; TRBD1 agrees at 8 bases. V lost 4 bases to trimming and J lost 4 bases; unmatched junction nucleotides: 8. The CDR3 loop spans 15 amino acids. The germline CDR1 and CDR2 sequences are SGHDN and FVKESK. The CDR3: CASSLRGQGAYGYTF. The CDR3 DNA sequence: TGTGCCAGCAGCCTTCGAGGGCAGGGGGCCTATGGCTACACCTTC.

This clonotype was detected a few times. The chain couples TRBV28 to TRBJ1-1; D perhaps matches TRBD1 (5 bases). V gave up 6 bases and J gave up 5 bases, with 13 bases separating them. The CDR3 is 13 residues long. The germline V gene has CDR1 MDHEN and CDR2 SYDVKM. The CDR3 bases are TGTGCCAGCAGCCCCACCGACAGAACTGAAGCTTTCTTT. As protein: CASSPTDRTEAFF.

In its sample, this clonotype was seen many times. J is TRBJ1-2 and V is TRBV7-6, with no clear D. CDR3 length: 16 amino acids. CDR1 SGHVS and CDR2 FNYEAQ come from the germline V gene. Trimming removed 4 bases at V and 0 bases at J, with 15 bases between. The DNA for the CDR3 is TGTGCCAGCAGCTCCAATGGAGGGAGAACTAACTATGGCTACACCTTC. Its protein is CASSSNGGRTNYGYTF.

This clonotype was observed a handful of times. The CDR3 region is CASSFRERGAYNEQFF. CDR3 coding DNA: TGTGCCAGCAGCTTTCGGGAGCGGGGGGCCTACAATGAGCAGTTCTTC. The rearrangement uses TRBV5-6 and TRBJ2-1; 9 nucleotides line up with TRBD2. Germline lookup yields CDR1 SGHDT and CDR2 YYEEEE. This CDR3 is built from 16 residues. V lost 2 bases and J lost 2; bases outside the gene matches: 5.

The V gene is TRBV11-1, the J gene TRBJ1-2; D is possibly TRBD1 (5 bases). Germline lookup yields CDR1 SGHAT and CDR2 FQDESV (reference sequence). V was pared by 4 bases and J by 0 bases, with 9 bases between. The CDR3 contains 14 residues. CDR3 sequence (DNA): TGTGCCAGCAGCTGGGACGGGACTAACTATGGCTACACCTTC. The encoded protein is CASSWDGTNYGYTF.